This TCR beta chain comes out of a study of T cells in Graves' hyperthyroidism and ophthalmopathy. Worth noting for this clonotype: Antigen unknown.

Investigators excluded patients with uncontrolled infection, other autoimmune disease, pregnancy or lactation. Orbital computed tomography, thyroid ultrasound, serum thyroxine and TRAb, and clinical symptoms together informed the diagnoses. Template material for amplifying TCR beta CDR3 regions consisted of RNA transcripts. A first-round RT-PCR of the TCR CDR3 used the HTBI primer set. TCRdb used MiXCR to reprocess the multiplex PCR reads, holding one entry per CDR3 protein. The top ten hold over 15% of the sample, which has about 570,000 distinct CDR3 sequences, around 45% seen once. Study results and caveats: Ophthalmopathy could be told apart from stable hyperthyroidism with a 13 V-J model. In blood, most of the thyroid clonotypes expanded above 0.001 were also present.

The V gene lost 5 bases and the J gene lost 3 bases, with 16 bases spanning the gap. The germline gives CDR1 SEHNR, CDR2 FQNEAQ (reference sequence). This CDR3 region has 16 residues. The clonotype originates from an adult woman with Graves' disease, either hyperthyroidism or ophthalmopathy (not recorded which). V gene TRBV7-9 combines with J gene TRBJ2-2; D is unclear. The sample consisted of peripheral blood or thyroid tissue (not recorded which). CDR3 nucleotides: TGTGCCAGCAGCCCCCCTTCGGGTTCCTACACCGGGGAGCTGTTTTTT. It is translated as CASSPPSGSYTGELFF.